This T cell receptor beta chain derives from a study of blood T cell repertoires in COVID-19. Looking at the study overall: PBMCs, B-cell-depleted T cells, or T cells provided the cDNA or gDNA that made up the material.

CDR3 length: 14 amino acids. Germline V gene lookup returns CDR1 KGHSH and CDR2 LQKENI. V was clipped by 6 bases and J by 3 bases; unmatched bases: 4. This clone is a singleton in its sample. Other nucleotide sequences in the sample specify the same CDR3. The repertoire was sequenced with immunoSEQ multiplex PCR; TCRdb's copy has only in-frame clones and lacks some. This table holds 170,000 or so clones, roughly 84% found once. The chain combines TRBV18 with TRBJ1-5; 8 bases match TRBD1. This clonotype was obtained from a woman in her fifties or sixties who had recovered from COVID-19. Sequenced: PBMCs or T cells enriched from blood (not recorded which). CDR3 DNA: TGTGCCAGCTCCCCGGGACAGGTCAATCAGCCCCAGCATTTT. Its translation: CASSPGQVNQPQHF.